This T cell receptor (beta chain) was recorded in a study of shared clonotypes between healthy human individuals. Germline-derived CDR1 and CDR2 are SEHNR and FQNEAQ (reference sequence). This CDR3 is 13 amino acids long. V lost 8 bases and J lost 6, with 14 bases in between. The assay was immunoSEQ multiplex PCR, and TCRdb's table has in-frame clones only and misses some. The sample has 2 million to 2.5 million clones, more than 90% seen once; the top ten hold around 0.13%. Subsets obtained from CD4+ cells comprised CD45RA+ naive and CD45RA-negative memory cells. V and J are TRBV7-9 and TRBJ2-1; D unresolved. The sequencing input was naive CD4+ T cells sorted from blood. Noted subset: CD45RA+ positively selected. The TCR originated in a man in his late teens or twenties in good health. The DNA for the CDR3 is TGTGCCAGCGGAACTCGGAACAGCAATGAGCAGTTCTTC. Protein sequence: CASGTRNSNEQFF.